The next 26 T cell receptor beta chains were all read from a single sample in a study of cytomegalovirus exposure and HLA in healthy donors. The primer mix had 60 Vbeta and 13 Jbeta primers. TCRdb keeps only in-frame clones here, not all; method: immunoSEQ multiplex PCR. The table lists some 150,000 clones, 78% of them singletons. Material: PBMCs. These TCRs come from a male donor in good health and CMV-seronegative.

The chain employs TRBV19 and TRBJ2-7; D perhaps matches TRBD2 (6 bases). Per the germline V gene, CDR1 is LNHDA and CDR2 is SQIVND (reference sequence). V lost 4 bases and J 5 bases, leaving 18 bases between the germline ends. The CDR3 consists of 15 residues. The CDR3 nucleotides read TGTGCCAGTAGTAGGACTACCTGGCATGTTGACGAGCAGTACTTC. Protein sequence: CASSRTTWHVDEQYF.

The rearrangement uses TRBV5-1 and TRBJ2-7; TRBD2 matches 11 bases. The CDR3 has 14 residues. Germline V gives CDR1 SGHRS, CDR2 YFSETQ. The V and J ends lost 8 bases and 4 bases, in that order; junction bases with no gene match: 8. The CDR3 bases are TGCGCCAGTACAAACATAGCGGGAGGGTACGAGCAGTACTTC. This sequence encodes CASTNIAGGYEQYF.

CDR3 DNA: TGTGCCAGCAGCTTAACTAACACTGAAGCTTTCTTT. This translates into CASSLTNTEAFF. The chain couples TRBV7-2 to TRBJ1-1; D is unresolved. Trimming left V 2 bases short and J 2 bases short, with 3 bases between. CDR3 size: 12 residues. Per the germline V gene, CDR1 is SGHTA and CDR2 is FQGNSA.

The J gene is TRBJ1-1, the V gene TRBV19; 10 bases fit TRBD1. CDR1 is LNHDA and CDR2 is SQIVND in the germline V gene (reference sequence). J gave up 0 bases and V 5 bases, and 9 bases lay outside the gene matches. The CDR3 is 17 residues long. The CDR3, as DNA: TGTGCCAGTAGTTTCGGGACAGGGGTACCGATGAACACTGAAGCTTTCTTT. Its translation: CASSFGTGVPMNTEAFF.

This clone has more than one count but fewer than ten. The rearrangement links TRBV5-1 to TRBJ2-2, with a weak D call TRBD2 (6 bases). CDR1 is SGHRS, CDR2 YFSETQ, per germline. The V gene lost 1 base and the J gene lost 5 bases, with 12 bases spanning the gap. The CDR3 is made up of 15 amino acids. CDR3 amino acids: CASSLLSGGTGELFF. The CDR3 DNA reads as TGCGCCAGCAGCTTGCTTAGCGGAGGTACCGGGGAGCTGTTTTTT.

The chain joins TRBV9 to TRBJ1-2, with D perhaps TRBD1 (5 bases). Germline-derived CDR1 and CDR2 are SGDLS and YYNGEE. The germline V and J ends were trimmed by 0 bases and 3 bases, with 12 bases remaining between them. The CDR3 sequence is 15 residues long. The CDR3 DNA is TGTGCCAGCAGCGTAGAGGGCAGGGCCGACTATGGCTACACCTTC. Amino acid sequence: CASSVEGRADYGYTF.

This clone was counted a single time. This chain joins TRBV7-6 and TRBJ2-2, with 7 bases aligning to TRBD1. Per the germline V gene, CDR1 is SGHVS and CDR2 is FNYEAQ. The CDR3 totals 16 residues. V was pared by 1 base and J by 5 bases, with 7 bases of the junction left unmatched. The CDR3 DNA follows: TGTGCCAGCAGCTTAGGAGGGGGCGTTTTGACCGGGGAGCTGTTTTTT. The encoded protein is CASSLGGGVLTGELFF. The whole variable domain, remainder taken from reference TRBV7-6 and TRBJ2-2, is GAGVSQSPRYKVTKRGQDVALRCDPISGHVSLYWYRQALGQGPEFLTYFNYEAQQDKSGLPNDRFSAERPEGSISTLTIQRTEQRDSAMYRCASSLGGGVLTGELFFGEGSRLTVL.

The chain is built from TRBV6-6 and TRBJ1-2, with D possibly TRBD1 on 5 matching bases. Germline V gene sequence: CDR1 MNHNY, CDR2 SVGAGI (reference sequence). The CDR3 is 13 residues long. The V and J ends lost 2 bases and 7 bases respectively, with 11 bases between them. The CDR3 DNA follows: TGTGCCAGCAGTTACCCAGGGTTAAGTGGCTACACCTTC. It yields the protein CASSYPGLSGYTF.

The chain carries TRBV30 and TRBJ2-7; perhaps TRBD1 as D (6 bases). There are 12 residues in the CDR3. CDR1 is GTSNPN and CDR2 is SVGIG in the germline V gene (reference sequence). CDR3 region: CASDLDRSWQYF. The CDR3 bases are TGTGCAAGTGATTTAGACAGGTCGTGGCAGTACTTC.

This chain connects TRBV28 to TRBJ2-2; the D gene is possibly TRBD1 (5 bases). The CDR3 runs to 18 residues. CDR1 is MDHEN and CDR2 is SYDVKM in the germline V gene. V was shortened by 5 bases and J by 0 bases, with 19 bases between the two germline ends. CDR3 nucleotide sequence: TGTGCCAGCAGTAGACCCAGGGTACGACAATCGAACACCGGGGAGCTGTTTTTT. Translation: CASSRPRVRQSNTGELFF.

The rearrangement uses TRBV30 and TRBJ2-1, with TRBD2 identical over 9 bases. V gave up 2 bases and J gave up 10 bases; unmatched junction bases: 6. This CDR3 spans 13 amino acids. The germline V gene encodes CDR1 GTSNPN and CDR2 SVGIG (reference sequence). CDR3 residues: CAWSMRGGGEQFF. As DNA, the CDR3 is TGTGCCTGGAGTATGCGGGGGGGAGGGGAGCAGTTCTTC.

This clone came up a few times. The chain recombines TRBV19 with TRBJ2-7, with D hard to call. The CDR3 extends over 12 amino acids. Germline-derived CDR1 and CDR2 are LNHDA and SQIVND (reference sequence). Trimming pared 8 bases from V and 1 base from J, leaving 9 bases between. The DNA of the CDR3 is TGTGCCAGTGGAGCTGTATCCTACGAGCAGTACTTC. Translated: CASGAVSYEQYF.

The gene calls are TRBV27 and TRBJ1-6, with D possibly matching TRBD1 (6 bases). The CDR3 spans 15 residues. The V end was cut by 5 bases, the J end by 11 bases, with 19 bases between. Germline V gene data show CDR1 as MNHEY and CDR2 as SMNVEV (reference sequence). The CDR3 loop is CASSRSGQKGTPLHF. The CDR3 nucleotides are TGTGCCAGCAGTCGCTCCGGACAGAAGGGGACACCCCTCCACTTT.

This sequence joins TRBV20-1 and TRBJ2-3; 7 bases map to TRBD2. V was pared by 7 bases and J by 3 bases, with 1 base of the junction left unmatched. Germline V gene lookup returns CDR1 DFQATT and CDR2 SNEGSKA (reference sequence). The CDR3 length is 11 residues. Here the CDR3 reads CSGGGTDTQYF. In DNA, the CDR3 is TGCAGTGGGGGGGGGACAGATACGCAGTATTTT.

As DNA, the CDR3 is TGTGCCAGCAGTGATTTAGACAGCGCAGACTGCGAGCAGTACTTC. Translation gives CASSDLDSADCEQYF. The V call is TRBV2, the J call TRBJ2-7; a possible D gene is TRBD1 (5 bases). Trimming stripped 3 bases from V and 6 bases from J, with 18 bases between. The CDR3 runs to 15 residues. The germline gives CDR1 SNHLY, CDR2 FYNNEI. Full variable domain (missing parts from reference TRBV2 and TRBJ2-7): EPEVTQTPSHQVTQMGQEVILRCVPISNHLYFYWYRQILGQKVEFLVSFYNNEISEKSEIFDDQFSVERPDGSNFTLKIRSTKLEDSAMYFCASSDLDSADCEQYFGPGTRLTVT.

The gene calls are TRBV27 and TRBJ2-7; perhaps TRBD1 as D (5 bases). V lost 5 bases and J 2 bases, leaving 19 bases between the germline ends. Germline V lookup: CDR1 MNHEY, CDR2 SMNVEV (reference sequence). The CDR3 consists of 16 residues. CDR3 bases: TGTGCCAGCAGTCCCCTGAGTTGGACACCCACCTACGAGCAGTACTTC. Its protein is CASSPLSWTPTYEQYF.

In nucleotides, the CDR3 is TGTGCCAGCAGTGAAAGACGGGAAATGAACACTGAAGCTTTCTTT. This gives the protein CASSERREMNTEAFF. The rearrangement joins TRBV27 to TRBJ1-1, with D unresolved. The germline gives CDR1 MNHEY, CDR2 SMNVEV (reference sequence). V lost 5 bases and J 0 bases, leaving 13 bases between the germline ends. The CDR3 has 15 residues.

The chain is built from TRBV4-3 and TRBJ2-7, with 8 nucleotides matching TRBD1. CDR3 size: 16 residues. Losses at the gene ends were 6 bases for V and 0 bases for J; bases not matched to a gene: 10. The germline CDR1 and CDR2 sequences are LGHNA and YSLEER. CDR3 loop: CASSSTGGPSSYEQYF. The CDR3 DNA reads TGCGCCAGCAGTTCTACAGGGGGACCGAGCTCCTACGAGCAGTACTTC.

This clone was counted a single time. V gene TRBV2 combines with J gene TRBJ1-2, with 9 bases identical to TRBD1. There are 14 residues in the CDR3. After removal of 5 bases from V and 0 bases from J, the junction contained 1 base not matched to a gene. Germline-derived CDR1 and CDR2 are SNHLY and FYNNEI. Here the CDR3 reads CASSRQGANYGYTF. CDR3 DNA sequence: TGTGCCAGCAGTCGACAGGGGGCTAACTATGGCTACACCTTC.

The chain recombines TRBV30 with TRBJ1-2, with D uncertain. CDR1 is GTSNPN, CDR2 SVGIG, per germline (reference sequence). Trimming pared 5 bases from V and 1 base from J, leaving 14 bases between. The length of the CDR3 is 14 residues. CDR3 in DNA: TGTGCCTGGCGGGAGGCAATGGGTAACTATGGCTACACCTTC. Residues: CAWREAMGNYGYTF.

This clone was observed a handful of times. The gene calls are TRBV7-2 and TRBJ2-7, with 9 bases aligning to TRBD2. Germline V gene sequence: CDR1 SGHTA, CDR2 FQGNSA. J was trimmed by 3 bases and V by 1 base; bases with no gene match: 7. The CDR3 length is 16 residues. The CDR3 sequence: CASSLGAGGGNYEQYF. The CDR3 nucleotides are TGTGCCAGCAGCTTAGGAGCGGGAGGAGGGAACTACGAGCAGTACTTC. Together with reference TRBV7-2 and TRBJ2-7, the CDR3 gives the full variable domain: GAGVSQSPSNKVTEKGKDVELRCDPISGHTALYWYRQSLGQGLEFLIYFQGNSAPDKSGLPSDRFSAERTGGSVSTLTIQRTQQEDSAVYLCASSLGAGGGNYEQYFGPGTRLTVT.

The chain couples TRBV15 to TRBJ1-4; perhaps TRBD1 as D (6 bases). V was shortened by 0 bases and J by 11 bases, with 22 bases between the two germline ends. The CDR3 extends over 17 amino acids. Per the germline V gene, CDR1 is LNHNV and CDR2 is YYDKDF (reference sequence). The CDR3, as DNA: TGTGCCACCAGCAGAGAGGACAGCCGAACCCCCCGAAGGAAACTGTTTTTT. This sequence encodes CATSREDSRTPRRKLFF.

The chain links TRBV29-1 to TRBJ2-7; D may be TRBD1 (5 bases). The CDR3 has 11 residues. Trimming took off 3 bases at V and 8 bases at J, with 11 bases between the two ends. Germline CDR1 reads SQVTM; CDR2 reads ANQGSEA. CDR3 residues: CSVDSGRQQYF. The CDR3 nucleotides read TGCAGCGTTGATTCAGGGCGGCAGCAGTACTTC.

The chain combines TRBV2 with TRBJ1-4, with 7 positions matching TRBD1. Germline assignment: CDR1 SNHLY and CDR2 FYNNEI. The CDR3 loop spans 17 amino acids. With V trimmed by 11 bases and J by 2 bases, 17 bases remained unmatched. The chain's CDR3 is CAPIWLKGARTNEKLFF. In DNA, the CDR3 is TGTGCCCCAATTTGGTTAAAGGGGGCAAGGACTAATGAAAAACTGTTTTTT.

The V call is TRBV5-4, the J call TRBJ2-7; the D gene is possibly TRBD2 (6 bases). The germline gives CDR1 SGHNT, CDR2 YYREEE (reference sequence). Trimming took 4 bases from V and 11 from J, leaving 16 bases between them. This CDR3 is built from 12 residues. The chain's CDR3 is CASSHPGRMKYF. The CDR3 region has the DNA TGTGCCAGCAGCCATCCCGGGAGAATGAAGTACTTC.

The chain employs TRBV5-1 and TRBJ1-1, with D hard to call. CDR3 length: 14 residues. Trimming stripped 4 bases from V and 0 bases from J, with 10 bases between. In germline, CDR1 is SGHRS, CDR2 YFSETQ. The CDR3 spells CASSPSTLNTEAFF. The CDR3 DNA reads as TGCGCCAGCAGCCCATCGACTTTGAACACTGAAGCTTTCTTT.